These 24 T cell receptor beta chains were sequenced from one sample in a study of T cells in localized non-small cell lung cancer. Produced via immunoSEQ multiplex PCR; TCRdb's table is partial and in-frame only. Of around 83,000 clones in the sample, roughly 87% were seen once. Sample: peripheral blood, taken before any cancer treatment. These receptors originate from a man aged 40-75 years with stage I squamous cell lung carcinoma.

This CDR3 reads CASSPDFYNEQFF. CDR3 in DNA: TGTGCCAGCAGTCCGGACTTTTACAATGAGCAGTTCTTC. The rearrangement uses TRBV28 and TRBJ2-1, with D possibly matching TRBD2 (5 bases). In germline, CDR1 is MDHEN, CDR2 SYDVKM. The CDR3 contains 13 residues. Trimming left V 5 bases short and J 4 bases short, with 9 bases between.

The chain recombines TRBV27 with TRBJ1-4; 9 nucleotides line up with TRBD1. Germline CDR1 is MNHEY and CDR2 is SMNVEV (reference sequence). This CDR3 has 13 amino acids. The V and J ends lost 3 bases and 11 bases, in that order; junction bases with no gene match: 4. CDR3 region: CASSFFDRGKLFF. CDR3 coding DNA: TGTGCCAGCAGTTTCTTTGACAGGGGGAAACTGTTTTTT.

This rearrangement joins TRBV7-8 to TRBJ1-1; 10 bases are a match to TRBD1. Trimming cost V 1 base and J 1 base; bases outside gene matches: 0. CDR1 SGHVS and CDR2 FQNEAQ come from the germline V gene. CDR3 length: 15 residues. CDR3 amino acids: CASSLGTGGNTEAFF. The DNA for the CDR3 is TGTGCCAGCAGCTTAGGGACAGGGGGGAACACTGAAGCTTTCTTT.

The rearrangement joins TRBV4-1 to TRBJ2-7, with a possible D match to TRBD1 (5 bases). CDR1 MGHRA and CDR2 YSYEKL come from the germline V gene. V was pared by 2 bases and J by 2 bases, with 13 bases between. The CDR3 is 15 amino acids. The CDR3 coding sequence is TGCGCCAGCAGCCAAAACAGGTTCAATACCTACGAGCAGTACTTC. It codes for CASSQNRFNTYEQYF.

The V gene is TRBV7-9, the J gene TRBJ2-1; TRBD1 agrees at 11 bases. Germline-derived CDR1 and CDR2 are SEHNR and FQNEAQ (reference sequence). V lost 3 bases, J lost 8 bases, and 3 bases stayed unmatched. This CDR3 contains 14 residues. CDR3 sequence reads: CASSLGQGVHEQFF. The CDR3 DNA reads TGTGCCAGCAGCTTGGGACAGGGGGTCCATGAGCAGTTCTTC.

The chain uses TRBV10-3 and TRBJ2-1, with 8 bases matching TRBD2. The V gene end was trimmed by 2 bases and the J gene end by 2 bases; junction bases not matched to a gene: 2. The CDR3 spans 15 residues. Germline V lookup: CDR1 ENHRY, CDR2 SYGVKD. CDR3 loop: CAISETSGTYNEQFF. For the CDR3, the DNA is TGTGCCATCAGTGAGACTAGCGGAACCTACAATGAGCAGTTCTTC.

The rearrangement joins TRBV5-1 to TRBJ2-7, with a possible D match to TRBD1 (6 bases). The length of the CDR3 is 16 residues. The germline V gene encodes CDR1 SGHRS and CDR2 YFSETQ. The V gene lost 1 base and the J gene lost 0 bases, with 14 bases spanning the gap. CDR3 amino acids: CASSLSTGTISYEQYF. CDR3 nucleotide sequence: TGCGCCAGCAGCTTGAGCACCGGGACAATCTCCTACGAGCAGTACTTC.

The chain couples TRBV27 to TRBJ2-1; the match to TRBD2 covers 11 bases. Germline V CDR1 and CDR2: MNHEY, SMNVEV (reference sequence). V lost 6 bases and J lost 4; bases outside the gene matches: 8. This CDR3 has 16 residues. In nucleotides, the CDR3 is TGTGCCAGCAGATCACGGACTAGCGGGTGGTACAATGAGCAGTTCTTC. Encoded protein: CASRSRTSGWYNEQFF.

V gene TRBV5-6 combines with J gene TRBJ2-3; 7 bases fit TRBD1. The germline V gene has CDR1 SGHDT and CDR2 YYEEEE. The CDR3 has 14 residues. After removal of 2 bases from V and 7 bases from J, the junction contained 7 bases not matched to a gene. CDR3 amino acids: CASSFRQGSHTQYF. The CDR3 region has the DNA TGTGCCAGCAGCTTTAGACAGGGTAGCCATACGCAGTATTTT.

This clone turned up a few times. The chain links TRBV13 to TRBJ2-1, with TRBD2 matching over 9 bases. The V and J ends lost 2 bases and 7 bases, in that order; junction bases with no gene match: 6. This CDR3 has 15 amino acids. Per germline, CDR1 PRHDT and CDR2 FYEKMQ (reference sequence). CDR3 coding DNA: TGTGCCAGCAGCTTAAGAGGCGGGGGGGTTAATGAGCAGTTCTTC. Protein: CASSLRGGGVNEQFF.

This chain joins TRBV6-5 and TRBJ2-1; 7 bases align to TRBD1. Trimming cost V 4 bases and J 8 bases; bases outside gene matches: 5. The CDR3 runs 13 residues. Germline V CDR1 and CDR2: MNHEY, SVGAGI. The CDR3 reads CASSFYRGHEQFF. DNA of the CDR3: TGTGCCAGCAGTTTTTACAGGGGCCATGAGCAGTTCTTC.

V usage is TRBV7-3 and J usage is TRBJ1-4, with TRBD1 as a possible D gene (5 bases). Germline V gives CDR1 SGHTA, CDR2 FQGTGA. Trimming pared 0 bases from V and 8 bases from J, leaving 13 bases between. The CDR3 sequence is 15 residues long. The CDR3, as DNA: TGTGCCAGCAGCTTAACTGGGTCGAGGGGAGAAAAACTGTTTTTT. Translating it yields CASSLTGSRGEKLFF.

The DNA of the CDR3 is TGTGCCAGCAGTTTAGAGGGGGAGGGGACCGGGGAGCTGTTTTTT. Amino acid sequence: CASSLEGEGTGELFF. The chain joins TRBV27 to TRBJ2-2, with a weak D call TRBD2 (7 bases). V lost 2 bases and J lost 5, with 12 bases in between. The CDR3 has 15 residues. CDR1 is MNHEY, CDR2 SMNVEV, per germline (reference sequence).

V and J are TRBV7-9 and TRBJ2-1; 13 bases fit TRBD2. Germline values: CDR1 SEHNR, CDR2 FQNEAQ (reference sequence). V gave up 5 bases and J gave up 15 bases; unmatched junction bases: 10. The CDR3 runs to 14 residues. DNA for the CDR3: TGTGCCAGCAGCCTAGGTGTGACTAGCGGGGGGTGGTTCTTC. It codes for CASSLGVTSGGWFF. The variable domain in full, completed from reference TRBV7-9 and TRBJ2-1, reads DTGVSQNPRHKITKRGQNVTFRCDPISEHNRLYWYRQTLGQGPEFLTYFQNEAQLEKSRLLSDRFSAERPKGSFSTLEIQRTEQGDSAMYLCASSLGVTSGGWFFGPGTRLTVL.

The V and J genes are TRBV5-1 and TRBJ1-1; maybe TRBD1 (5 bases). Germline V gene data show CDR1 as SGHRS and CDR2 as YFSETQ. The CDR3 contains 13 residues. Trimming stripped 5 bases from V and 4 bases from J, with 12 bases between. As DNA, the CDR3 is TGCGCCAGCAGGTCTTCCGGGGGCACTGAAGCTTTCTTT. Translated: CASRSSGGTEAFF.

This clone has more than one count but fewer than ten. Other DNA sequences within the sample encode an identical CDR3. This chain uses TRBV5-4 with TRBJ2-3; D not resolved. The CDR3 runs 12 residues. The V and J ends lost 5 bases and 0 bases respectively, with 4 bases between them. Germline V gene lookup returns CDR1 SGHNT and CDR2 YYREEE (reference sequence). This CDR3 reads CASSSSTDTQYF. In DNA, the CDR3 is TGTGCCAGCAGTTCTAGCACAGATACGCAGTATTTT.

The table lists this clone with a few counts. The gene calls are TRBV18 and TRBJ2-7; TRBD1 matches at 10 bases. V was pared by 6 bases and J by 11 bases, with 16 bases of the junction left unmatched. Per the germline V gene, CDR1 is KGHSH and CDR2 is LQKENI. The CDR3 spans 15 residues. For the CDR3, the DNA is TGTGCCAGCTCTCCTTCCGGGACAGGGGCCTCAGGGGAGTACTTC. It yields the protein CASSPSGTGASGEYF.

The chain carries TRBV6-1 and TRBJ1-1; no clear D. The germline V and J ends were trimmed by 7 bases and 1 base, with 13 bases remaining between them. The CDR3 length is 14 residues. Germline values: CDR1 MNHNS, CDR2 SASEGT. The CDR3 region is CASKSSLGNTEAFF. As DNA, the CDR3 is TGTGCCAGCAAAAGCTCCCTGGGGAACACTGAAGCTTTCTTT.

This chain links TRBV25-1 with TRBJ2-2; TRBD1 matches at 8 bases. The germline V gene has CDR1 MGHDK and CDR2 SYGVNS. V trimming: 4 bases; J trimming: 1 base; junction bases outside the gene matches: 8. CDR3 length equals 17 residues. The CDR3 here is CASSGFSGTGNTGELFF. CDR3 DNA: TGTGCCAGCAGTGGGTTCTCCGGGACAGGGAACACCGGGGAGCTGTTTTTT. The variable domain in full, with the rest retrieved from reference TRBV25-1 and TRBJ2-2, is EADIYQTPRYLVIGTGKKITLECSQTMGHDKMYWYQQDPGMELHLIHYSYGVNSTEKGDLSSESTVSRIRTEHFPLTLESARPSHTSQYLCASSGFSGTGNTGELFFGEGSRLTVL.

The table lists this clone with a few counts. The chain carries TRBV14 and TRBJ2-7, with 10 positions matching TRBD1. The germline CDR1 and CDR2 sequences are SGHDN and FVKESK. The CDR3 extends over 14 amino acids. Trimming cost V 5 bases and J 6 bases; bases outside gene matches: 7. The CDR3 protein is CASSKGQGWLEQYF. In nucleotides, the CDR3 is TGTGCCAGCAGCAAGGGACAGGGGTGGCTCGAGCAGTACTTC.

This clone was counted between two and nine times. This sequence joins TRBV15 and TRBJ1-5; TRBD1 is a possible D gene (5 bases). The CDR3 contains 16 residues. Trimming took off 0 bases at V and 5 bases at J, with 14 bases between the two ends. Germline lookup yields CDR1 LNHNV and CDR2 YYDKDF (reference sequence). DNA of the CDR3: TGTGCCACCAGCAGAGATGGGGGGGAAGGATATCAGCCCCAGCATTTT. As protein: CATSRDGGEGYQPQHF. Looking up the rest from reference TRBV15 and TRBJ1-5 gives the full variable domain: DAMVIQNPRYQVTQFGKPVTLSCSQTLNHNVMYWYQQKSSQAPKLLFHYYDKDFNNEADTPDNFQSRRPNTSFCFLDIRSPGLGDTAMYLCATSRDGGEGYQPQHFGDGTRLSIL.

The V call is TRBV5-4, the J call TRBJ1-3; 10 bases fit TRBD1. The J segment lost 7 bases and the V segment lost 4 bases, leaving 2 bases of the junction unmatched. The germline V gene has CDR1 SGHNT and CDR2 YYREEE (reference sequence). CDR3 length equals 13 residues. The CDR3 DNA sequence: TGTGCCAGCAGCCAGGGACAGGGGAACACCATATATTTT. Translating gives CASSQGQGNTIYF.

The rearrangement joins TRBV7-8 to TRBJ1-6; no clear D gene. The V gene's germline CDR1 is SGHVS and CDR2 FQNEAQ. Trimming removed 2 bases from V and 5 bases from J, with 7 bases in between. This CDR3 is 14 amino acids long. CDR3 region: CASSLSSDNSPLHF. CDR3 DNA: TGTGCCAGCAGCTTATCTTCCGATAATTCACCCCTCCACTTT.

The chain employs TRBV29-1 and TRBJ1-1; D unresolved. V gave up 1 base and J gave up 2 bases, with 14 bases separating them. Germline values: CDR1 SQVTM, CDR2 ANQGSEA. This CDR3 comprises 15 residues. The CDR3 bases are TGCAGCGTTGAAGCTAGCATGGAGGGAAACACTGAAGCTTTCTTT. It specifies CSVEASMEGNTEAFF. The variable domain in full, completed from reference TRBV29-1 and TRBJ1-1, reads SAVISQKPSRDICQRGTSLTIQCQVDSQVTMMFWYRQQPGQSLTLIATANQGSEATYESGFVIDKFPISRPNLTFSTLTVSNMSPEDSSIYLCSVEASMEGNTEAFFGQGTRLTVV.